This record looks at one TCR beta chain sequence and its context. This clone's antigen is unknown. Base qualities are missing; no much larger clone stands one base away. The immunoSEQ Assay, a bias-controlled multiplex PCR, was used to amplify TCRbeta CDR3 regions from genomic DNA. The published analysis was carried out like this. The number of nucleated cells in each sample was estimated by amplification of reference gene primers within the assay. To quantify the absolute abundance of each unique TCRbeta CDR3 rearrangement, sequence reads were collapsed and filtered. For each sample, productive Simpson clonality was calculated by taking the square root of Simpson's diversity index across productive rearrangements. The table was pulled from immuneACCESS by TCRdb, which kept in-frame rearrangements only. Such tables lose some clones; where checked, under half of the loss comes from unresolved V genes, and the rest has no known cause. V, J and clone size derive from that table, while D and trimming were established from the DNA sequence. The sample table records 80,000 or so clones; 75% to 90% of these occur just once. The ten largest make up more than 4% of the sample.

The entry originates in a study of blood T cell repertoires in COVID-19 (dated by TCRdb to 2019 to 2021). For context, the study as a whole: The collaborator samples originated in the United States, Italy and Spain and spanned the acute and convalescent phases of COVID-19. The samples were drawn from the first 160 participants of the ongoing ImmuneRACE study and from 1,254 subjects provided by 6 global collaborators. The sample metadata nearly always contained a de-identified subject ID, COVID-19 status, age in years and sex. The repertoires were released in a freely available public database meant as a resource for research on the immune response to SARS-CoV-2. Where available, HLA class I and class II types were taken from metadata supplied by the sample provider and were not determined by assay-based typing. The prospective study material was composed of cDNA or gDNA derived from T cells, B-cell-depleted T cells, or PBMCs. Subjects who had been exposed to COVID-19, were actively infected with it, or had recovered from it provided the deeply sampled blood TCRbeta repertoires that made up the dataset.

Per the germline V gene (reference sequence), PRHDT is the CDR1 and FYEKMQ is the CDR2. Reading from cysteine to phenylalanine, the CDR3 counts 18 amino acids. Only the CDR3 DNA is retained, 54 bases long and in frame from the first base. Germline trimming amounts to 6 bases on V and 6 bases on J, with 20 as the count of junction bases outside the gene matches. The paper as a whole reports these results and caveats: The quantity of clinical and demographic metadata differed by source and by participant and was supplied without curation.

The collaborating institutions used their own protocols to collect whole blood in K2EDTA tubes. For TCRbeta analysis, collaborators shipped samples in one of three forms: frozen whole blood, isolated PBMCs, or DNA extracted from either of those sample types. The sequence is built from TRBV13 and TRBJ1-2; 9 nucleotides in the junction match TRBD1. This receptor was identified in a woman between 70 and 85 years old with acute or convalescent COVID-19. Specimen: peripheral blood. The CDR3 region has the sequence CASRSAGQGQGLGDGYTF. In nucleotides, the sequence is TGTGCCAGCAGGTCGGCCGGGCAGGGACAGGGCTTGGGAGATGGCTACACCTTC.